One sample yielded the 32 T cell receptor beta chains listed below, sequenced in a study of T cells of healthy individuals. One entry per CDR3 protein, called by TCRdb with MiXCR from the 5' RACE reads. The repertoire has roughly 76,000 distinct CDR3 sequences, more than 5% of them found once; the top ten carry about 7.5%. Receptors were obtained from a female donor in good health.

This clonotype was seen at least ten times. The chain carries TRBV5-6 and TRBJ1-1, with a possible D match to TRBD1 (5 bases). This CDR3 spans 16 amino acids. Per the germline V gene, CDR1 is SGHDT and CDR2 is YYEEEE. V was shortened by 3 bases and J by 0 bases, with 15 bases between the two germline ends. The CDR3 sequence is CASSSFVEGLNTEAFF. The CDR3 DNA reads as TGTGCCAGCAGCTCCTTTGTTGAGGGACTGAACACTGAAGCTTTCTTT.

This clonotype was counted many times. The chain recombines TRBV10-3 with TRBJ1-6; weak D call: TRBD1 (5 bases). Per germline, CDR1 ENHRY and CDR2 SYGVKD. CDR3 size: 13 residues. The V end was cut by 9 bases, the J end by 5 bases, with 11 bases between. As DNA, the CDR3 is TGTGCCATGCGGGACTTTAATAATTCACCCCTCCACTTT. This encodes CAMRDFNNSPLHF.

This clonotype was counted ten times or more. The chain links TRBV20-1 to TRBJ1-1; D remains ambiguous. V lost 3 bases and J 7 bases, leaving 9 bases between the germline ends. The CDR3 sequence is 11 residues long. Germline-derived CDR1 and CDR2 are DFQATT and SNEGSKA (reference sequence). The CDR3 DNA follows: TGCAGTGCTAGGTCGACGGGTGAAGCTTTCTTT. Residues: CSARSTGEAFF.

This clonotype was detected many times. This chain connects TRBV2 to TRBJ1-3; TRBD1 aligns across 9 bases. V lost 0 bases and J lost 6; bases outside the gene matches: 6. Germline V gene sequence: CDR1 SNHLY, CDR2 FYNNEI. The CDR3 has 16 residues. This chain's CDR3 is CASSEALGQGINTIYF. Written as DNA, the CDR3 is TGTGCCAGCAGTGAAGCGCTAGGACAGGGGATAAACACCATATATTTT.

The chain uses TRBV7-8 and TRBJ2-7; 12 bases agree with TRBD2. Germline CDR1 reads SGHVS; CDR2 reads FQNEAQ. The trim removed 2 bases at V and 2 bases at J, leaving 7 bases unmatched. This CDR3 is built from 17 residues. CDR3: CASSLPTSGSSTYEQYF. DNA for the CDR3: TGTGCCAGCAGCTTACCGACTAGCGGGAGCTCAACCTACGAGCAGTACTTC.

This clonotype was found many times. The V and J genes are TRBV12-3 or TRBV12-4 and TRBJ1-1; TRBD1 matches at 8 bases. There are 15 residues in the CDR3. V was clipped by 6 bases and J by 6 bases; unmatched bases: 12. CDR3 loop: CASRLGTGARAEAFF. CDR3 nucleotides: TGTGCCAGCAGGCTTGGGACAGGAGCGAGGGCTGAAGCTTTCTTT.

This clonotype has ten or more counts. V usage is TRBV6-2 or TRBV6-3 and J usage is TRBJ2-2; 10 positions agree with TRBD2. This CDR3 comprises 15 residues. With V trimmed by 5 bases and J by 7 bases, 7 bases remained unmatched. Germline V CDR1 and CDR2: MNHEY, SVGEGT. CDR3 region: CASSPSGSGSGELFF. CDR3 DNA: TGTGCCAGCAGTCCTAGCGGGAGTGGCAGCGGGGAGCTGTTTTTT.

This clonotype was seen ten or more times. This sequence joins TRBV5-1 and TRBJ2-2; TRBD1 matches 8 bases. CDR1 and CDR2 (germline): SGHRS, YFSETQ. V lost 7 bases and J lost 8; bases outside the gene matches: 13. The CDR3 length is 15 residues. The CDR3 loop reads CASLEGTGFTGELFF. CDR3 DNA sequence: TGCGCCAGCCTCGAGGGGACAGGATTCACTGGGGAGCTGTTTTTT.

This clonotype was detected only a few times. CDR3 protein: CASTHSGSYQETQYF. CDR3 bases: TGTGCCAGCACCCATAGCGGATCGTACCAAGAGACCCAGTACTTC. The chain carries TRBV6-2 or TRBV6-3 and TRBJ2-5, with D perhaps matching TRBD2 (6 bases). The CDR3 contains 15 residues. Trimming pared 7 bases from V and 0 bases from J, leaving 15 bases between. Germline values: CDR1 MNHEY, CDR2 SVGEGT.

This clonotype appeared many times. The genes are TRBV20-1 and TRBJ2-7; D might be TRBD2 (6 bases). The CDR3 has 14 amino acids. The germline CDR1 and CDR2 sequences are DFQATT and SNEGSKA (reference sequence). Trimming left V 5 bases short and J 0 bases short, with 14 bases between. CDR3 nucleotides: TGCAGTGCTCCCCGGGACTTGCACTCCTACGAGCAGTACTTC. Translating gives CSAPRDLHSYEQYF.

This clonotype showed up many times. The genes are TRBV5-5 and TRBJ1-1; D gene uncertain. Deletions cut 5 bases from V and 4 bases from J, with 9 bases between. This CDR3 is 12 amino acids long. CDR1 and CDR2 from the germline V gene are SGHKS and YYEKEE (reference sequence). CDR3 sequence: CASSQDGTEAFF. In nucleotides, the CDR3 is TGTGCCAGCAGTCAGGACGGCACTGAAGCTTTCTTT.

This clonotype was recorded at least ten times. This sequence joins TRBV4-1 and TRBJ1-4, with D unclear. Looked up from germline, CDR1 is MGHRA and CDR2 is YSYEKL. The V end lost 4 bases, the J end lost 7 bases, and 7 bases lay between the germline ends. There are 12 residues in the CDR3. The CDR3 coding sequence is TGCGCCAGCAGCCGGACCGTTGAAAAACTGTTTTTT. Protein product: CASSRTVEKLFF.

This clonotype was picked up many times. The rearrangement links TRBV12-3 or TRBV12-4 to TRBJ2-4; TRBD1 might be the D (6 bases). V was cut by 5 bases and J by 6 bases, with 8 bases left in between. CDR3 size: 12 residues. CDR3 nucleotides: TGTGCCAGCAGTCCACAGGGAAACATTCAGTACTTC. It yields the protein CASSPQGNIQYF.

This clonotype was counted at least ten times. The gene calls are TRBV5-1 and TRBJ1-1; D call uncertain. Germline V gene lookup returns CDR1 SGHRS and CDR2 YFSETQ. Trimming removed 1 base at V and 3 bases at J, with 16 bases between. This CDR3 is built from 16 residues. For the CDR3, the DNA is TGCGCCAGCAGCTTGCAGACGAATTCTGAATACACTGAAGCTTTCTTT. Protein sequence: CASSLQTNSEYTEAFF.

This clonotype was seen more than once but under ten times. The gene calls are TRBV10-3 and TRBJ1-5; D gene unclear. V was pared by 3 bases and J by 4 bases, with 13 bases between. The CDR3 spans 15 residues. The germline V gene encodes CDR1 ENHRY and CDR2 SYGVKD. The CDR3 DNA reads TGTGCCATCAGTGAAGGGCAGGTCGCGAATCAGCCCCAGCATTTT. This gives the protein CAISEGQVANQPQHF.

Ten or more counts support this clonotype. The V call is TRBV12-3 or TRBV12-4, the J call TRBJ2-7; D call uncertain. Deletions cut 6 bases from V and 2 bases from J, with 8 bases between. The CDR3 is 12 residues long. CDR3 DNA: TGTGCCAGCAGCCCGAATACCTACGAGCAGTACTTC. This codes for CASSPNTYEQYF.

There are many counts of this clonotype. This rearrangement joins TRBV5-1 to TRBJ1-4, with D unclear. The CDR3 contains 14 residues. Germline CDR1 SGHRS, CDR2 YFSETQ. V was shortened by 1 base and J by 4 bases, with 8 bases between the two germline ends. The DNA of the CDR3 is TGCGCCAGCAGCTTGCGGCAGAGTAATGAAAAACTGTTTTTT. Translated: CASSLRQSNEKLFF. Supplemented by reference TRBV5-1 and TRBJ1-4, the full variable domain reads KAGVTQTPRYLIKTRGQQVTLSCSPISGHRSVSWYQQTPGQGLQFLFEYFSETQRNKGNFPGRFSGRQFSNSRSEMNVSTLELGDSALYLCASSLRQSNEKLFFGSGTQLSVL.

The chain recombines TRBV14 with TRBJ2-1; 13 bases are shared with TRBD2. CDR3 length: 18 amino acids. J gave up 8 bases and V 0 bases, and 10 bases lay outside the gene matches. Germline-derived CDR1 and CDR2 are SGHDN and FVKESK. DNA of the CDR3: TGTGCCAGCAGCCAAGACAGTCTACTAGCGGGAGGGTTCTATGAGCAGTTCTTC. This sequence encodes CASSQDSLLAGGFYEQFF.

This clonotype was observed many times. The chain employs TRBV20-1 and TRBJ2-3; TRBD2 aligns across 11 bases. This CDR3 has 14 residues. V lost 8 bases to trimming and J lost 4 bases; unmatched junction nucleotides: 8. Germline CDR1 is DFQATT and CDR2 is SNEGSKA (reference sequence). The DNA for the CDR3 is TGCAGTCCTATTGGGACTAGCGGCGCAGATACGCAGTATTTT. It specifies CSPIGTSGADTQYF.

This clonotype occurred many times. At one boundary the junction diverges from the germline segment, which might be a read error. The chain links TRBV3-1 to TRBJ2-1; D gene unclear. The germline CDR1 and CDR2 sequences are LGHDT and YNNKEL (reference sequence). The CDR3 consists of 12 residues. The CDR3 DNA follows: TGTGCCAGCAGCCGATTCTACGATGAGCAGTTCTTC. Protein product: CASSRFYDEQFF.

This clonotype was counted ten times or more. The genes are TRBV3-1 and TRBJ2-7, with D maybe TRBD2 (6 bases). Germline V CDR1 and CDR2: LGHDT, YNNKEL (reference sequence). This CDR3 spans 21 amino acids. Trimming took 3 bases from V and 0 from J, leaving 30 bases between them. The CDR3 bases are TGTGCCAGCAGCCAGCGCTTCTTAGGTCGGGAGTGGCATCATAGCTCCTACGAGCAGTACTTC. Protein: CASSQRFLGREWHHSSYEQYF.

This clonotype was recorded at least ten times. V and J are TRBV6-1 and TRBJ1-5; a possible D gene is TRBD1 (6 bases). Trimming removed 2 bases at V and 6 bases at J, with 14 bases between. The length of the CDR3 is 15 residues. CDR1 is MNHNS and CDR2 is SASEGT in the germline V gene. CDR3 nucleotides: TGTGCCAGCAGTGAAACCGTCGGAGGGGGTCAGCCCCAGCATTTT. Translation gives CASSETVGGGQPQHF.

This CDR3 reads CSALGPTNYGYTF. In nucleotides, the CDR3 is TGCAGCGCCCTGGGACCGACTAACTATGGCTACACCTTC. The chain recombines TRBV29-1 with TRBJ1-2; TRBD1 might be the D (5 bases). Trimming stripped 7 bases from V and 0 bases from J, with 12 bases between. The germline CDR1 and CDR2 sequences are SQVTM and ANQGSEA. The CDR3 totals 13 residues. The complete variable domain, with remaining parts taken from reference TRBV29-1 and TRBJ1-2, reads SAVISQKPSRDICQRGTSLTIQCQVDSQVTMMFWYRQQPGQSLTLIATANQGSEATYESGFVIDKFPISRPNLTFSTLTVSNMSPEDSSIYLCSALGPTNYGYTFGSGTRLTVV.

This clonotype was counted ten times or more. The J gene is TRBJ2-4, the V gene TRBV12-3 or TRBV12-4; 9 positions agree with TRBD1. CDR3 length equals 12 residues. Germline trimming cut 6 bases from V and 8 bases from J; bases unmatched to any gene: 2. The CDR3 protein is CASSRDRDIQYF. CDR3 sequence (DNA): TGTGCCAGCAGCCGGGACAGGGACATTCAGTACTTC.

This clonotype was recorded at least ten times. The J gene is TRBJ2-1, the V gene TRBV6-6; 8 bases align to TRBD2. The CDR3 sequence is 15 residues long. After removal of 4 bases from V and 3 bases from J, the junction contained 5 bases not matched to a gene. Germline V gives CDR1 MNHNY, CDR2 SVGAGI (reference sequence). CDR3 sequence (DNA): TGTGCCAGCAGTTCGGGAGGGGCGATCTACAATGAGCAGTTCTTC. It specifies CASSSGGAIYNEQFF.

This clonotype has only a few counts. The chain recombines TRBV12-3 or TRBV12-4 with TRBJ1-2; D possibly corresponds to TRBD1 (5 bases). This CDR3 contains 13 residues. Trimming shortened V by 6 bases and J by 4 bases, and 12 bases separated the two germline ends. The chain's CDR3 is CASSPDGAYGYTF. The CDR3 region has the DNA TGTGCCAGCAGCCCTGACGGGGCCTATGGCTACACCTTC.

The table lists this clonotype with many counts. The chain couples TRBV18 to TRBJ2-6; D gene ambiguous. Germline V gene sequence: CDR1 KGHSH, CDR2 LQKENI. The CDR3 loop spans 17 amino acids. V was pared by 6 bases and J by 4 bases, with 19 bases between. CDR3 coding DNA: TGTGCCAGCTCCACGACACCGGCCTACGGGGGGGCCAACGTCCTGACTTTC. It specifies CASSTTPAYGGANVLTF.

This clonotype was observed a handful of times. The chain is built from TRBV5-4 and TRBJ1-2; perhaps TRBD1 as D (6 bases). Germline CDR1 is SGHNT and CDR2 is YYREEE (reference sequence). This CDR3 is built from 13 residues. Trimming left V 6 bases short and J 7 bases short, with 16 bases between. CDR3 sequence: CASTTKGEAGYTF. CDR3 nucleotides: TGTGCCAGCACTACCAAGGGGGAGGCTGGCTACACCTTC.

Here the CDR3 reads CASSPGPPSSYEQYF. Written as DNA, the CDR3 is TGCGCCAGCAGCCCGGGACCACCAAGCTCCTACGAGCAGTACTTC. The chain carries TRBV4-1 and TRBJ2-7; the D gene could be TRBD1 or TRBD2 (5 bases each). CDR3 length: 15 amino acids. Germline CDR1 and CDR2: MGHRA and YSYEKL. The V gene lost 4 bases and the J gene lost 0 bases, with 13 bases spanning the gap.

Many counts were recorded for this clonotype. CDR3 DNA: TGTGCCAGCAGTCGTACTAGCGGGAGGCCCTACGAGCAGTACTTC. Its translation: CASSRTSGRPYEQYF. The chain is built from TRBV27 and TRBJ2-7; 12 nucleotides agree with TRBD2. CDR1 and CDR2 from the germline V gene are MNHEY and SMNVEV (reference sequence). The junction had 4 bases not matched to a gene; V was cut back by 5 bases and J by 2 bases. The CDR3 extends over 15 amino acids.

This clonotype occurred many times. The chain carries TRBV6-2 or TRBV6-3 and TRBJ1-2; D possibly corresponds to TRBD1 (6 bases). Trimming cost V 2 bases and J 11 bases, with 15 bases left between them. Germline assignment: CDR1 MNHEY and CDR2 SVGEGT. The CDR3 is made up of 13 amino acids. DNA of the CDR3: TGTGCCAGCAGTTACGGCGTCAGGGGAGGATACACCTTC. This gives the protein CASSYGVRGGYTF.

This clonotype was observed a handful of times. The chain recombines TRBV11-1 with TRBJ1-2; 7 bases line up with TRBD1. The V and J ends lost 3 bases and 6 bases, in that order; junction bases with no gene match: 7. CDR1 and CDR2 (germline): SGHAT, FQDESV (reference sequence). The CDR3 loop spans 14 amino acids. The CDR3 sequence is CASSLHRGADGYTF. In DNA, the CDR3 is TGTGCCAGCAGCTTGCACAGGGGAGCGGATGGCTACACCTTC.